The 2 T cell receptor beta chains listed next were all sequenced from one sample in a study of cytomegalovirus exposure and HLA in healthy donors. The PCR had 60 Vbeta and 13 Jbeta primers. Clones were read by immunoSEQ multiplex PCR, and TCRdb kept only the in-frame ones, dropping some. The sample includes about 59,000 clones, roughly 83% of them seen just once. What was sequenced was PBMCs. Every receptor here comes from a middle-aged man in good health and CMV-seronegative.

The CDR3 is CAWSVWRGTVREQYF. The DNA for the CDR3 is TGTGCCTGGAGTGTATGGCGGGGGACGGTCCGCGAGCAGTACTTC. The chain uses TRBV30 and TRBJ2-7; TRBD2 matches at 7 bases. The trim removed 0 bases at V and 6 bases at J, leaving 11 bases unmatched. In germline, CDR1 is GTSNPN, CDR2 SVGIG (reference sequence). The CDR3 loop spans 15 amino acids. The full variable domain, rest sourced from reference TRBV30 and TRBJ2-7, is SQTIHQWPATLVQPVGSPLSLECTVEGTSNPNLYWYRQAAGRGLQLLFYSVGIGQISSEVPQNLSASRPQDRQFILSSKKLLLSDSGFYLCAWSVWRGTVREQYFGPGTRLTVT.

This chain uses TRBV30 with TRBJ2-5; D might be TRBD1 (6 bases). The ends were cut back, 1 base at V and 5 bases at J, with 17 bases in the middle. The CDR3 covers 15 residues. Germline V CDR1 and CDR2: GTSNPN, SVGIG (reference sequence). The CDR3 spells CAWSDRKGHGETQYF. CDR3 nucleotides: TGTGCCTGGAGTGATCGAAAGGGACATGGGGAGACCCAGTACTTC.